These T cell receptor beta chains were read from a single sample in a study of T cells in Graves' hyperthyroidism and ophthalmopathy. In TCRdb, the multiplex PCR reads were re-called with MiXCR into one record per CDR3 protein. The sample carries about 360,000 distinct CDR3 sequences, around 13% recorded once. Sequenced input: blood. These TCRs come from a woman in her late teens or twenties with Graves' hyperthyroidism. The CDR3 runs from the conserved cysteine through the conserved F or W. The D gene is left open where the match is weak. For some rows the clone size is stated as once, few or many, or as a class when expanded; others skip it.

CASSPLGMAETQYF	TGTGCCAGCAGTCCTTTGGGGATGGCAGAGACCCAGTACTTC	NA	TRBV6-1	TRBJ2-5	few
CTWSGTGRDEKLFF	TGTACCTGGAGCGGGACAGGGCGAGATGAAAAACTGTTTTTT	TRBD1	TRBV30	TRBJ1-4	NA
CASSPLTGGQLYGYTF	TGTGCCAGCAGCCCTCTGACAGGGGGCCAGCTCTATGGCTACACCTTC	TRBD1	TRBV6-2/TRBV6-3	TRBJ1-2	many
CASSAKQGLEAFF	TGTGCCAGCAGCGCTAAACAGGGGCTTGAAGCTTTCTTT	TRBD1	TRBV6-1	TRBJ1-1	few
CASSPTDNTGELFF	TGTGCCAGCAGTCCCACGGATAACACCGGGGAGCTGTTTTTT	NA	TRBV12-3/TRBV12-4	TRBJ2-2	many
CASTLGGTNYGYTF	TGTGCCAGCACCTTGGGGGGAACTAACTATGGCTACACCTTC	NA	TRBV6-1	TRBJ1-2	many
CASGHRDTYSNQPQHF	TGTGCCAGCGGACACCGGGACACTTATAGCAATCAGCCCCAGCATTTT	NA	TRBV5-8	TRBJ1-5	few
CASSEPLSGGANTEAFF	TGTGCCAGCAGTGAACCTCTCTCGGGGGGAGCGAACACTGAAGCTTTCTTT	NA	TRBV2	TRBJ1-1	many
CASSLEGQGAGELFF	TGTGCCAGCAGCTTAGAGGGACAGGGAGCCGGGGAGCTGTTTTTT	TRBD1	TRBV7-3	TRBJ2-2	many
CSANPLPGDTYGYTF	TGCAGTGCTAATCCCCTGCCAGGGGATACCTATGGCTACACCTTC	NA	TRBV20-1	TRBJ1-2	NA
CASSRDSEGYNEQFF	TGCGCCAGCAGCCGGGACAGCGAGGGGTACAATGAGCAGTTCTTC	TRBD1	TRBV4-1	TRBJ2-1	many
CASREGSTDTQYF	TGTGCCAGCAGAGAGGGGAGCACAGATACGCAGTATTTT	NA	TRBV7-3	TRBJ2-3	many
CASSYYRDGELFF	TGTGCCAGCAGTTACTACCGGGACGGGGAGCTGTTTTTT	NA	TRBV11-3	TRBJ2-2	many
CASGGQGVSYNSPLHF	TGTGCCAGCGGGGGACAGGGGGTTTCCTATAATTCACCCCTCCACTTT	TRBD1	TRBV28	TRBJ1-6	few
CASSLRRLNQPQHF	TGTGCCAGCAGCTTACGCAGGCTTAATCAGCCCCAGCATTTT	NA	TRBV13	TRBJ1-5	few
CASSLRVSSDGYTF	TGTGCCAGCAGTTTACGGGTCAGCTCGGATGGCTACACCTTC	NA	TRBV12-3/TRBV12-4	TRBJ1-2	many
CASSPNPGEQFF	TGCGCCAGCAGCCCAAATCCAGGGGAGCAGTTCTTC	NA	TRBV5-1	TRBJ2-1	many
CATKGGLNYGYTF	TGTGCCACCAAGGGGGGGTTGAACTATGGCTACACCTTC	NA	TRBV12-3/TRBV12-4	TRBJ1-2	many
CASSPGQGPYEQYF	TGTGCCAGCAGCCCCGGACAGGGACCATACGAGCAGTACTTC	TRBD1	TRBV28	TRBJ2-7	many
CASSYVLKSYEQYF	TGTGCCAGCAGTTACGTTTTGAAGTCCTACGAGCAGTACTTC	NA	TRBV6-2/TRBV6-3	TRBJ2-7	many
CASSPRKFGVGDYEQYF	TGCGCCAGCAGCCCGCGGAAGTTCGGGGTTGGGGACTACGAGCAGTACTTC	NA	TRBV4-1	TRBJ2-7	NA
CSASGQGTFSSYNEQFF	TGCAGTGCCTCGGGACAGGGGACATTTAGCTCCTACAATGAGCAGTTCTTC	TRBD1	TRBV20-1	TRBJ2-1	many
CASSQDGANTGELFF	TGTGCCAGCAGCCAAGATGGCGCGAACACCGGGGAGCTGTTTTTT	NA	TRBV3-1	TRBJ2-2	many
CASSPRGEGSYNEQFF	TGTGCCAGCAGTCCCCGGGGGGAGGGCTCCTACAATGAGCAGTTCTTC	TRBD2	TRBV6-1	TRBJ2-1	NA
CASSPRGGKDTQYF	TGTGCCAGCAGCCCCCGCGGGGGGAAAGATACGCAGTATTTT	TRBD2	TRBV28	TRBJ2-3	many
CATSNRDAYEQYF	TGTGCCACCTCGAACAGGGATGCCTACGAGCAGTACTTC	NA	TRBV24-1	TRBJ2-7	many
CASSQAGPRGKNIQYF	TGTGCCAGCAGCCAAGCGGGACCACGGGGGAAAAACATTCAGTACTTC	NA	TRBV3-1	TRBJ2-4	many
CASSLFLQYSNQPQHF	TGTGCCAGCAGTTTATTTTTGCAGTATAGCAATCAGCCCCAGCATTTT	NA	TRBV28	TRBJ1-5	many
CASRGGTSRNEQFF	TGTGCCAGCAGGGGCGGGACTAGCCGCAATGAGCAGTTCTTC	TRBD2	TRBV27	TRBJ2-1	many
CSVRRSYNEQFF	TGCAGCGTCCGCAGAAGTTACAATGAGCAGTTCTTC	NA	TRBV29-1	TRBJ2-1	many
CASYGAGTNEKLFF	TGTGCCAGCTATGGGGCAGGGACTAATGAAAAACTGTTTTTT	NA	TRBV2	TRBJ1-4	NA
CSGGVSGYTF	TGCAGTGGTGGGGTTTCTGGCTACACCTTC	NA	TRBV20-1	TRBJ1-2	NA
CASSSGGLNYNEQFF	TGTGCCAGCAGTTCGGGGGGTCTAAACTACAATGAGCAGTTCTTC	TRBD2	TRBV7-2	TRBJ2-1	many
CAVGTTANEKLFF	TGTGCCGTGGGGACGACGGCTAATGAAAAACTGTTTTTT	NA	TRBV7-9	TRBJ1-4	NA
CASTQLVPGESYGYTF	TGCGCCAGCACCCAGCTTGTCCCAGGGGAAAGTTATGGCTACACCTTC	NA	TRBV5-1	TRBJ1-2	NA
CSVEGGTYTSGRSHNEQFF	TGCAGCGTTGAAGGAGGGACCTATACTAGCGGGAGATCCCACAATGAGCAGTTCTTC	TRBD2	TRBV29-1	TRBJ2-1	many
CSAQPGTGFYDEQFF	TGCAGTGCCCAGCCCGGGACAGGGTTCTACGATGAGCAGTTCTTC	TRBD1	TRBV20-1	TRBJ2-1	NA
CSARAPTGVSSYNEQFF	TGCAGTGCTAGAGCTCCAACGGGGGTAAGCTCCTACAATGAGCAGTTCTTC	NA	TRBV20-1	TRBJ2-1	many
CASSQEGGLAAYNEQFF	TGTGCCAGCAGCCAAGAGGGAGGACTAGCGGCCTACAATGAGCAGTTCTTC	TRBD2	TRBV4-2	TRBJ2-1	many
CASSQATGAGYEQYF	TGCGCCAGCAGCCAGGCGACAGGGGCTGGTTACGAGCAGTACTTC	TRBD1	TRBV4-3	TRBJ2-7	few
CASSQGSRQGDTGELFF	TGCGCCAGCAGCCAGGGTTCAAGACAGGGTGACACCGGGGAGCTGTTTTTT	TRBD1	TRBV4-3	TRBJ2-2	NA
CSARRSSTGGYEQYF	TGCAGTGCTAGACGTAGTTCCACGGGGGGATACGAGCAGTACTTC	TRBD2	TRBV20-1	TRBJ2-7	many
CASSPRTSGGPGEQYF	TGTGCCAGCAGCCCAAGGACTAGCGGGGGCCCGGGCGAGCAGTACTTC	TRBD2	TRBV5-6	TRBJ2-7	NA
CASSSDPGQSNEKLFF	TGTGCCAGCAGCTCAGACCCGGGACAGTCAAATGAAAAACTGTTTTTT	TRBD1	TRBV9	TRBJ1-4	many
CASSWTTGNTEAFF	TGTGCCAGCAGCTGGACGACAGGTAACACTGAAGCTTTCTTT	NA	TRBV7-9	TRBJ1-1	NA
CSARDTGETQYF	TGCAGTGCTCGGGACACCGGAGAGACCCAGTACTTC	NA	TRBV20-1	TRBJ2-5	many
CASSQELAGGFSYNEQFF	TGTGCCAGCAGCCAGGAACTAGCGGGGGGTTTCTCCTACAATGAGCAGTTCTTC	TRBD2	TRBV3-1	TRBJ2-1	few
CASSPATNYGYTF	TGTGCCAGCAGCCCAGCTACTAACTATGGCTACACCTTC	NA	TRBV9	TRBJ1-2	NA
CASSSLTGTGPEKLFF	TGTGCCAGTAGTTCCCTCACCGGGACAGGGCCTGAAAAACTGTTTTTT	TRBD1	TRBV19	TRBJ1-4	NA
CATSDWTNYGYTF	TGTGCCACCAGTGATTGGACTAACTATGGCTACACCTTC	NA	TRBV24-1	TRBJ1-2	many
CASSPGAGGKNIQYF	TGTGCCAGCAGCCCCGGGGCAGGAGGAAAAAACATTCAGTACTTC	NA	TRBV7-3	TRBJ2-4	few
CASSSTSGVRYNEQFF	TGTGCCAGCAGCTCGACTAGCGGGGTTCGCTACAATGAGCAGTTCTTC	TRBD2	TRBV5-6	TRBJ2-1	many
CATSRDNIFVRDRGNQPQHF	TGTGCCACCAGCAGAGATAATATTTTTGTTAGGGACAGGGGGAATCAGCCCCAGCATTTT	TRBD1	TRBV15	TRBJ1-5	many
CASSPETLTSGSYEQYF	TGTGCCAGCAGCCCCGAAACCCTCACTAGCGGGAGCTACGAGCAGTACTTC	TRBD2	TRBV9	TRBJ2-7	many
CASSFGKQETQYF	TGTGCCAGCAGCTTTGGGAAACAAGAGACCCAGTACTTC	NA	TRBV7-3	TRBJ2-5	few
CASSPRVPYGYTF	TGTGCCAGCTCACCTAGGGTCCCCTATGGCTACACCTTC	NA	TRBV18	TRBJ1-2	many
CASSLMDVTSYNSPLHF	TGTGCCAGCAGCCTTATGGATGTTACTTCCTATAATTCACCCCTCCACTTT	NA	TRBV5-6	TRBJ1-6	NA
CASSLYRYEQYF	TGTGCCAGCAGCCTTTACAGATACGAGCAGTACTTC	NA	TRBV7-2	TRBJ2-7	NA